Listed here is a single TCR beta chain. Antigen specificity is unknown. TCRdb's table, derived via immunoSEQ multiplex PCR, lists solely in-frame clones and lacks some. Among roughly 700,000 clones listed, approximately 79% were seen once. Negatively enriched CD4+ T cells were divided by CD45RA into naive and memory. The V end lost 9 bases, the J end lost 0 bases, and 15 bases lay between the germline ends. Germline V gene data show CDR1 as LNHDA and CDR2 as SQIVND (reference sequence). The CDR3 runs to 15 residues. These data belong to a study of shared clonotypes between healthy human individuals. The overall study: Each donor's CD8 memory used one plate, CD8 naive two, each CD4 subset three. The study's findings and limits: A generally larger estimated richness was seen in naive subsets than in memory subsets. Among non-shared clonotypes, generation probabilities were lower than among those shared by all four donors.

The chain is built from TRBV19 and TRBJ1-3; D is ambiguous. Source material: memory CD4+ T cells sorted from blood. As to subset: CD45RA-negative fraction. The TCR comes from a woman aged 25-40 years in good health. In DNA form, the CDR3 reads TGTGCCAGCAGACCCGGGCGTAACTCTGGAAACACCATATATTTT. Protein product: CASRPGRNSGNTIYF.